Described below is a single T cell receptor (beta chain) sequence and its context. What it binds is not known. Trimming took 7 bases from V and 0 from J, leaving 13 bases between them. Germline values: CDR1 ENHRY, CDR2 SYGVKD. This CDR3 is built from 16 residues. This sample stems from a study of identical twins. Study results and caveats: Cord blood beta clonotypes that were abundant carried fewer insertions, and memory repertoires showed no such trend.

One entry per CDR3 protein results from TCRdb running MiXCR on the 5' RACE reads. The sample yields around 510,000 distinct CDR3 sequences, roughly 13% seen once. The sample also formed part of further work on yellow fever vaccine responses in identical twins. This second report adds: Convergence reportedly seemed to mark part of the twins' vaccine T cell response, with personalization marking the rest.

The sample comprised CD4+ T cells sorted from blood. The receptor was derived from a woman aged 18-29 years in good health. The gene calls are TRBV10-3 and TRBJ2-6, with D unresolved. CDR3 loop: CAITPFKGSGANVLTF. CDR3 nucleotide sequence: TGTGCCATCACGCCCTTCAAAGGCTCTGGGGCCAACGTCCTGACTTTC.